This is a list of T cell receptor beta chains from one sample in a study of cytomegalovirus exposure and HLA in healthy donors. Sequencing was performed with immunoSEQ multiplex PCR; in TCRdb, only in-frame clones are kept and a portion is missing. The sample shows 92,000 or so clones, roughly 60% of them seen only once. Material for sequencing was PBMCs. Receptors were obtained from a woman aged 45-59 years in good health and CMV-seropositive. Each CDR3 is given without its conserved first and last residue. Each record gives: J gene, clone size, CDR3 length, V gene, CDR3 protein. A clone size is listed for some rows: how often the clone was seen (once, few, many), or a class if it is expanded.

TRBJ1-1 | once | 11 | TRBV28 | ASLRTANTEAF
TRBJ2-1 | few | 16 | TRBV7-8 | ASSLFSPGNIANNEQF
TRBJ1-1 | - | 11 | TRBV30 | AWSVQQWVEAF
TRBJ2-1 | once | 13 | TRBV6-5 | ASSSSLSSYNEQF
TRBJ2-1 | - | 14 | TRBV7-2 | ASSSASGGAANEQF
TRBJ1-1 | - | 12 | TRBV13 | ASSPRTGNTEAF
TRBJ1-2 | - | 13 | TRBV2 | ARNLLGHLYYGYT
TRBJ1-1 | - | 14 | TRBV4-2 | ASSSPQGGRGTEAF
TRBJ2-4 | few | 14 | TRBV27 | ASSLSTGLAKNIQY
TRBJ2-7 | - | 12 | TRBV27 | ASSFGSSSGEQY
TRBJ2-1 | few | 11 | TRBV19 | ASSGMGNNEQF
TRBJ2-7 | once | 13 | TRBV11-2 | ASRFRQVSSYEQY
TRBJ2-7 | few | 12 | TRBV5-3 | ARSLTAGFNEQY
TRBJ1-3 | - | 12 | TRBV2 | ASSVSSGENTIY
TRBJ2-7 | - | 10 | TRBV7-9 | ASSLSVQGKY
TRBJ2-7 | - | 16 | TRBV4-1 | ASSHEPPASGGAYEQY
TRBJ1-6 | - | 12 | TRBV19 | ASRTGVNNSPLH
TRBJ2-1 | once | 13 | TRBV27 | ASSPTSQAANEQF
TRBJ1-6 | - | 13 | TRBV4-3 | ASSLGQGAESPLH
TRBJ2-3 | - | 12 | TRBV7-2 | ASKVTGGTDTQY
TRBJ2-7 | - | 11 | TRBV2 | ASSELSTGEQY
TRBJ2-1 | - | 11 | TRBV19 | ASSEDRVYEQF
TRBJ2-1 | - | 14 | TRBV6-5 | ASSYSPGTGLNEQF
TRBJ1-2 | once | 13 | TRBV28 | ASSPGDARDYGYT
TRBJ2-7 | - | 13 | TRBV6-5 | ASSYSTSPAYEQY
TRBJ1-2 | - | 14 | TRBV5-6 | ASSLVEAGVGYGYT
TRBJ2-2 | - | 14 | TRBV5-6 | ASSFAGGPNTGELF
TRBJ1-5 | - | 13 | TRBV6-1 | ASSSTGAGNQPQH
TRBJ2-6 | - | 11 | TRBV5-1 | ASSFAGANVLT
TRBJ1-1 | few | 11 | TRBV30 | AWSPPMNTEAF
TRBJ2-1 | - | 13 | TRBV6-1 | ASSALRDRDNEQF
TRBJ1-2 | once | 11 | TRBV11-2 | ASSLAGGYGYT
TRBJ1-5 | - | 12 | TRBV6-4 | ASSDSLTSQPQH
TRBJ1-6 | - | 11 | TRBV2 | ASSEPYNSPLH
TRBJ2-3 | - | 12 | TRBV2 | ASSQTGGADTQY
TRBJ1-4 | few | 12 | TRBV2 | ASPGGSANEKLF
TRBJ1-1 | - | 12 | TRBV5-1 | ASTSRTANTEAF
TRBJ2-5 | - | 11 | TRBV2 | ASSGGNQETQY
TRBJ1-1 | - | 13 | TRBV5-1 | ASSQWPGTGSEAF
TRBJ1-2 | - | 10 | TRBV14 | ASSHNRVGYT